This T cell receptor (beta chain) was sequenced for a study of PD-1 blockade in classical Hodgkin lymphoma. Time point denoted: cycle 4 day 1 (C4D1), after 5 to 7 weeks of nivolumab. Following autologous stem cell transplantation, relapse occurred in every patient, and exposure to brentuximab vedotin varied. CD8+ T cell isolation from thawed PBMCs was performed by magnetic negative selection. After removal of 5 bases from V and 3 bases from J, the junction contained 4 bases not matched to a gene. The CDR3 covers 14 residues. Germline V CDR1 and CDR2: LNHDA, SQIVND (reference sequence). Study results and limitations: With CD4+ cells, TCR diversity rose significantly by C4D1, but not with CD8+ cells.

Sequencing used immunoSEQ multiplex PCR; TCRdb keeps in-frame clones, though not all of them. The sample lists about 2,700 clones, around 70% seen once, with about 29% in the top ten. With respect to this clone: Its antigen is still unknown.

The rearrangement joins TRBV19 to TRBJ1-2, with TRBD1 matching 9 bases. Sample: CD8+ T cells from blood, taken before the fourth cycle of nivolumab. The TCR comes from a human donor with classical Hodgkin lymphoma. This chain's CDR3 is CASSWDREDYGYTF. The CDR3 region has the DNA TGTGCCAGTAGTTGGGACAGGGAAGACTATGGCTACACCTTC.